Below, 21 T cell receptor beta chains from the same sample are listed, as sequenced in a study of blood T cell repertoires in COVID-19. Here immunoSEQ multiplex PCR was the method, and the copy in TCRdb shows in-frame clones only, minus some. The table records 150,000 to 200,000 clones, around 73% of them present only once. The sample consisted of PBMCs or T cells enriched from blood (not recorded which). These receptors all stem from a woman in her forties or fifties who had recovered from COVID-19.

This chain links TRBV28 with TRBJ1-2; D remains unclear. This CDR3 has 12 amino acids. Trimming stripped 0 bases from V and 8 bases from J, with 7 bases between. Germline V gene lookup returns CDR1 MDHEN and CDR2 SYDVKM. The CDR3 loop is CASSLWVGGYTF. The DNA of the CDR3 is TGTGCCAGCAGTTTATGGGTTGGCGGCTACACCTTC.

This clone was recorded at least ten times. The chain couples TRBV7-9 to TRBJ2-2; the match to TRBD2 covers 10 bases. The V segment lost 5 bases and the J segment 5 bases; nucleotides outside the gene matches: 11. Germline CDR1 is SEHNR and CDR2 is FQNEAQ (reference sequence). The CDR3 has 17 amino acids. CDR3 amino acids: CASSPPGTSDSTGELFF. In nucleotides, the CDR3 is TGTGCCAGCAGCCCTCCCGGGACTAGCGATAGTACCGGGGAGCTGTTTTTT. The full variable domain, its missing parts supplied by reference TRBV7-9 and TRBJ2-2, is DTGVSQNPRHKITKRGQNVTFRCDPISEHNRLYWYRQTLGQGPEFLTYFQNEAQLEKSRLLSDRFSAERPKGSFSTLEIQRTEQGDSAMYLCASSPPGTSDSTGELFFGEGSRLTVL.

The chain joins TRBV10-1 to TRBJ2-7, with 7 bases matching TRBD2. After removal of 9 bases from V and 4 bases from J, the junction contained 12 bases not matched to a gene. The germline V gene encodes CDR1 WNHNN and CDR2 SYGVQD (reference sequence). This CDR3 comprises 14 residues. The CDR3 bases are TGCGCCAGTATGGAACCGGGACTACCTTACGAGCAGTACTTC. Translation gives CASMEPGLPYEQYF.

The CDR3 DNA follows: TGCAGCGTCCCCGTTAACCCGACATCCCACACCGGGGAGCTGTTTTTT. Protein product: CSVPVNPTSHTGELFF. The chain carries TRBV29-1 and TRBJ2-2, with no clear D. The CDR3 runs 16 residues. Germline V gene lookup returns CDR1 SQVTM and CDR2 ANQGSEA. V was clipped by 6 bases and J by 3 bases, with 20 bases between them.

The CDR3 here is CASSPVGLAGAIKHEQYF. CDR3 bases: TGTGCCAGCAGCCCCGTGGGACTAGCGGGAGCAATAAAGCACGAGCAGTACTTC. The V gene is TRBV7-8, the J gene TRBJ2-7; TRBD2 matches 14 bases. Germline CDR1 is SGHVS and CDR2 is FQNEAQ. Trimming at V came to 5 bases and at J to 5 bases, leaving 14 bases not matched to a gene. This CDR3 contains 18 residues.

The chain is built from TRBV30 and TRBJ2-5; D call uncertain. CDR1 GTSNPN and CDR2 SVGIG come from the germline V gene (reference sequence). This CDR3 is built from 12 residues. Trimming pared 0 bases from V and 5 bases from J, leaving 7 bases between. The CDR3 spells CAWSVGSETQYF. CDR3 bases: TGTGCCTGGAGTGTTGGTAGTGAGACCCAGTACTTC.

This clone appeared many times. CDR3 amino acids: CASSLALPGAYEQYF. The DNA for the CDR3 is TGCGCCAGCAGCTTGGCCCTTCCAGGGGCCTACGAGCAGTACTTC. The V and J genes are TRBV5-1 and TRBJ2-7; TRBD1 might be the D (6 bases). The CDR3 is 15 residues long. The V gene lost 0 bases and the J gene lost 2 bases, with 12 bases spanning the gap. The germline V gene has CDR1 SGHRS and CDR2 YFSETQ.

This chain uses TRBV6-5 with TRBJ2-3; TRBD1 matches at 7 bases. J gave up 4 bases and V 10 bases, and 11 bases lay outside the gene matches. CDR1 and CDR2 (germline): MNHEY, SVGAGI. This CDR3 is built from 14 residues. The CDR3, as DNA: TGTGCCACAGGGGGTCGTAGTCGCTCAGATACGCAGTATTTT. It specifies CATGGRSRSDTQYF.

CDR3 sequence (DNA): TGTGCCACCAGTGATCTCGACACCTCTGGGGCCAACGTCCTGACTTTC. As protein: CATSDLDTSGANVLTF. The rearrangement links TRBV24-1 to TRBJ2-6; no definite D call. The CDR3 is 16 amino acids. Germline CDR1 reads KGHDR; CDR2 reads SFDVKD. V lost 3 bases and J lost 0, with 8 bases in between.

This chain uses TRBV6-5 with TRBJ1-6; no reliable D call. The germline V gene has CDR1 MNHEY and CDR2 SVGAGI. Trimming shortened V by 2 bases and J by 7 bases, and 9 bases separated the two germline ends. This CDR3 spans 14 amino acids. The CDR3 nucleotides read TGTGCCAGCAGTTACGGAGGCGACAATTCACCCCTCCACTTT. Amino acids: CASSYGGDNSPLHF.

V gene TRBV24-1 combines with J gene TRBJ2-5; 7 bases map to TRBD1. V gave up 4 bases and J gave up 2 bases; unmatched junction bases: 6. Per germline, CDR1 KGHDR and CDR2 SFDVKD. The CDR3 consists of 15 residues. The CDR3 DNA reads TGTGCCACCAGTGACCGCCAGGGACAGCAAGAGACCCAGTACTTC. Translating gives CATSDRQGQQETQYF.

The rearrangement uses TRBV28 and TRBJ2-2, with 8 bases matching TRBD2. Germline trimming cut 10 bases from V and 5 bases from J; bases unmatched to any gene: 6. This CDR3 comprises 13 residues. The germline CDR1 and CDR2 sequences are MDHEN and SYDVKM. In DNA form, the CDR3 reads TGTGCCAACAGCGGGAGACGAACCGGGGAGCTGTTTTTT. It is translated as CANSGRRTGELFF.

This clone has a single count. This chain joins TRBV5-1 and TRBJ1-2, with 8 bases lining up with TRBD1. Germline V gene lookup returns CDR1 SGHRS and CDR2 YFSETQ. Trimming removed 0 bases from V and 4 bases from J; junction bases left unmatched: 14. The CDR3 extends over 18 amino acids. This CDR3 reads CASSLATHPGGRFYGYTF. The CDR3 coding sequence is TGCGCCAGCAGCTTGGCGACCCACCCAGGGGGCCGATTCTATGGCTACACCTTC. The full variable domain, rest sourced from reference TRBV5-1 and TRBJ1-2, is KAGVTQTPRYLIKTRGQQVTLSCSPISGHRSVSWYQQTPGQGLQFLFEYFSETQRNKGNFPGRFSGRQFSNSRSEMNVSTLELGDSALYLCASSLATHPGGRFYGYTFGSGTRLTVV.

As for this clone: The same CDR3 can be traced to other DNA sequences in this sample. The chain joins TRBV11-3 to TRBJ2-1; the D gene is possibly TRBD2 (6 bases). V gave up 0 bases and J gave up 0 bases, with 15 bases separating them. The CDR3 spans 18 residues. The germline CDR1 and CDR2 sequences are SGHNT and YENEEA. The CDR3 reads CASSLDQGGSISYNEQFF. The CDR3 nucleotides read TGTGCCAGCAGCTTAGATCAAGGAGGGAGTATCTCCTACAATGAGCAGTTCTTC.

This clone was seen a few times. The chain uses TRBV9 and TRBJ1-5, with D possibly being TRBD1 (5 bases). Germline assignment: CDR1 SGDLS and CDR2 YYNGEE. V was shortened by 2 bases and J by 2 bases, with 11 bases between the two germline ends. This CDR3 has 15 residues. DNA of the CDR3: TGTGCCAGCAGCGTGCGACAGTTCGGCAATCAGCCCCAGCATTTT. Its translation is CASSVRQFGNQPQHF.

The chain couples TRBV15 to TRBJ2-1, with D unclear. V shed 0 bases and J shed 7 bases, with 13 bases lying between them. Germline V gene sequence: CDR1 LNHNV, CDR2 YYDKDF (reference sequence). CDR3 length: 15 amino acids. CDR3 nucleotide sequence: TGTGCCACCAGCAGAGATTTCAGGTTTGCGAATGAGCAGTTCTTC. Protein: CATSRDFRFANEQFF.

This clone was observed a handful of times. The CDR3 coding sequence is TGTGCCAGCAGTAAGGACAGGGAATTCTATGGCTACACCTTC. This sequence encodes CASSKDREFYGYTF. The J gene is TRBJ1-2, the V gene TRBV27, with TRBD1 matching 8 bases. After removal of 5 bases from V and 4 bases from J, the junction contained 6 bases not matched to a gene. CDR3 length: 14 amino acids. CDR1 is MNHEY, CDR2 SMNVEV, per germline (reference sequence).

There are a few counts of this clone. The chain couples TRBV18 to TRBJ2-1; 12 bases map to TRBD2. This CDR3 comprises 17 residues. Germline V lookup: CDR1 KGHSH, CDR2 LQKENI. V lost 2 bases to trimming and J lost 10 bases; unmatched junction nucleotides: 12. CDR3 sequence (DNA): TGTGCCAGCTCACCAGTTAACGGACTAGCGGGATCGGGGGAGCAGTTCTTC. Its protein product is CASSPVNGLAGSGEQFF.

A word on this clone: This sample also contains other DNA sequences that code for the same CDR3. The chain has TRBV28 and TRBJ2-7, with TRBD1 as a possible D gene (6 bases). V shed 3 bases and J shed 2 bases, with 8 bases lying between them. Per germline, CDR1 MDHEN and CDR2 SYDVKM. The CDR3 runs 13 residues. This CDR3 is CASSFPGAYEQYF. CDR3 coding DNA: TGTGCCAGCAGTTTCCCAGGGGCCTACGAGCAGTACTTC.

V is TRBV3-1 (or the pseudogene TRBV3-2) and J is TRBJ2-7; perhaps TRBD1 as D (6 bases). Trimming cost V 0 bases and J 6 bases, with 15 bases left between them. This CDR3 spans 15 amino acids. The V gene's germline CDR1 is LGHDT and CDR2 YNNKEL (reference sequence). This chain's CDR3 is CASSQDSRGSSEQYF. CDR3 in DNA: TGTGCCAGCAGCCAAGATAGCAGGGGATCGTCCGAGCAGTACTTC.

The rearrangement joins TRBV4-3 to TRBJ2-5, with TRBD2 matching 13 bases. The CDR3 spans 19 residues. V shed 0 bases and J 2 bases; nucleotides not matched to a gene: 9. Germline CDR1 LGHNA, CDR2 YSLEER. In DNA, the CDR3 is TGCGCCAGCAGCCAAGAAATCGGGGGGACTAGCGGGAATCAAGAGACCCAGTACTTC. Translated: CASSQEIGGTSGNQETQYF.